This is a list of T cell receptor beta chains from one sample in a study of neurological immune-mediated disorders. TCRdb reprocessed the 5' RACE reads via MiXCR and lists one record per CDR3 protein. The repertoire has tens of thousands of distinct CDR3 sequences, 3% to 3.5% of them found once; the top ten carry approximately 8.4%. The sample comprised PBMCs. These receptors all stem from a woman aged 60 to 75 with multiple sclerosis. Both conserved end residues are trimmed from each CDR3. Fields, in order: J gene, V gene, CDR3 protein.

>TRBJ2-1|TRBV7-8
ASSLTSTFGFRGYNEQF
>TRBJ1-2|TRBV28
ASYKGPKANYGYT
>TRBJ1-5|TRBV6-1
ASVKVSVGQPQH
>TRBJ2-1|TRBV5-1
ASSIRGNEQF
>TRBJ2-4|TRBV11-2
ASTPLTGSKNIQY
>TRBJ1-5|TRBV28
ASRSQGVEYQPQH
>TRBJ2-1|TRBV7-2
ASSLYLPRNGVRRGEQF
>TRBJ2-7|TRBV5-1
ASSLDPRLAGSSYEQY
>TRBJ2-7|TRBV20-1
SAKLGTSGGSEQY
>TRBJ1-2|TRBV5-1
ASSPKSRVNYGYT
>TRBJ2-7|TRBV2
ASTIGQGAQGEQY
>TRBJ2-7|TRBV5-1
ASSSRDGFLGEQY
>TRBJ2-7|TRBV20-1
SASSGARYEQY
>TRBJ1-2|TRBV12-3/TRBV12-4
ASSTLPGSDYGYT
>TRBJ2-3|TRBV20-1
SARGTSGGDTQY
>TRBJ2-3|TRBV12-3/TRBV12-4
ASNPRQGRTDTQY
>TRBJ2-7|TRBV7-9
ASSPADGTYEQY